This T cell receptor beta chain appears in the sequencing data of a study of control samples from healthy donors and cancer patients. The data were produced by immunoSEQ multiplex PCR, yet TCRdb's version contains in-frame clones alone and is incomplete. This sample has 98,000 or so clones, with about nine tenths found just once. This clonotype was obtained from a woman in her seventies in good health. What was sequenced was blood.

The CDR3 sequence: CASCHYSYEQYF. The CDR3 nucleotides are TGTGCCAGCTGCCATTACTCCTACGAGCAGTACTTC. The chain employs TRBV6-2 or TRBV6-3 and TRBJ2-7; D gene unclear. The CDR3 has 12 amino acids. The germline V gene has CDR1 MNHEY and CDR2 SVGEGT. V was cut by 8 bases and J by 0 bases, with 8 bases left in between.